This T cell receptor beta chain was recorded in a study of T cell responses to AZD1222 COVID-19 vaccine. The assay was immunoSEQ multiplex PCR, and TCRdb's table has in-frame clones only and misses some. The data hold about 97,000 clones, with about 89% observed a single time. The CDR3 spans 15 residues. Germline CDR1 reads SGHNT; CDR2 reads YYREEE (reference sequence). The V end lost 5 bases, the J end lost 4 bases, and 13 bases lay between the germline ends. This chain uses TRBV5-4 with TRBJ1-6; tentative D call: TRBD1 (5 bases). The source was peripheral blood, collected on day 0 of AZD1222 vaccination. The TCR comes from an adult in good health. The CDR3 DNA reads TGTGCCAGCAGAAAAACCGACAGTTATAATTCACCCCTCCACTTT. Translating it yields CASRKTDSYNSPLHF.